Listed below are T cell receptor beta chains from one sample, sequenced in a study of blood T cell repertoires in COVID-19. Profiling relied on immunoSEQ multiplex PCR, and the TCRdb table lists in-frame clones only, not all of them. The sample has roughly 230,000 clones, about 85% seen once. The specimen was peripheral blood. These receptors were taken from a man between 35 and 55 years old with acute or convalescent COVID-19. The CDR3 runs from the conserved cysteine through the conserved F or W. Each record gives: J gene, CDR3 length, V gene, D gene, CDR3 protein. D genes are given only for firm matches.

TRBJ2-1,14,TRBV29-1,TRBD1,CSVEGQGLYNEQFF
TRBJ1-5,15,TRBV2,NA,CASSEAGRGNQPQHF
TRBJ2-3,14,TRBV2,TRBD1,CASRTGTGGKAQYF
TRBJ2-7,14,TRBV10-3,NA,CAISESRRTYEQYF
TRBJ2-3,17,TRBV28,TRBD2,CASTPPLAVLSTDTQYF
TRBJ2-3,16,TRBV7-3,TRBD2,CASSSGLAPSTDTQYF
TRBJ1-2,15,TRBV14,NA,CASSQDPVPVYGYTF
TRBJ1-6,15,TRBV7-2,NA,CATINRDSYNSPLHF
TRBJ1-2,16,TRBV5-1,TRBD1,CASSPGTGKANYGYTF
TRBJ1-2,13,TRBV10-3,NA,CAISESGPVGYTF
TRBJ1-3,15,TRBV2,NA,CASVNPGVKGNTIYF
TRBJ1-1,15,TRBV5-1,NA,CASSLASGGAAEAFF
TRBJ2-5,13,TRBV11-2,NA,CASSLVEGHPLYF
TRBJ1-5,14,TRBV5-6,NA,CASSSRGSWQPQHF
TRBJ2-5,13,TRBV6-6,NA,CASNLEPEGTQYF
TRBJ2-7,12,TRBV29-1,NA,CSVRGSSYEQYF
TRBJ1-1,15,TRBV28,NA,CASSLGGSRNTEAFF